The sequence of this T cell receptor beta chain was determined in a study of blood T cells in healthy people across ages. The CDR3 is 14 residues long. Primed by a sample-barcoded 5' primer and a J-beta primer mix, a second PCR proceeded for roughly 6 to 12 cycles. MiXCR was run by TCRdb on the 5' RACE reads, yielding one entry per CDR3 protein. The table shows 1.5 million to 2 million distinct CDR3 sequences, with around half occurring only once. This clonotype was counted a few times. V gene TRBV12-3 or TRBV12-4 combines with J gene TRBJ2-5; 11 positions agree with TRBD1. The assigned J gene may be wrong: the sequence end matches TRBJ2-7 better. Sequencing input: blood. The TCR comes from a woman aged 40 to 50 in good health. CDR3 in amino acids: CASSRRTGGVEQYF. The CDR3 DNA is TGTGCCAGCAGTCGGCGGACAGGGGGCGTCGAGCAGTACTTC.